The rows below give T cell receptor beta chains drawn from one sample of a study of blood T cell repertoires in COVID-19. The table came from immunoSEQ multiplex PCR; TCRdb's copy has only in-frame clones and leaves some out. The sample contains about 210,000 clones, under 85% of which appear only once. Sample: peripheral blood. These receptors all come from a woman older than 75 with COVID-19, enrolled during active disease. CDR3s leave out the opening cysteine and the closing phenylalanine or tryptophan.

v_call	j_call	cdr3_aa
TRBV3-1/TRBV3-2	TRBJ2-2	ASSLLSPTGELF
TRBV7-3	TRBJ2-3	ASDGGVRADTQY
TRBV19	TRBJ2-3	ASSNMARSTDTQY
TRBV13	TRBJ2-2	ASTLGAVGAGGELF
TRBV19	TRBJ2-3	ASTPRTSGRAPDTQY
TRBV5-1	TRBJ1-1	ASSPRVRDKEAF
TRBV19	TRBJ1-3	ASSPGGANWSGNTIY
TRBV6-5	TRBJ2-7	ASSPTGGSSYEQY
TRBV12-5	TRBJ2-5	ASGLAYFGGGETQY
TRBV5-4	TRBJ2-1	ASNSGGSYNEQF
TRBV9	TRBJ1-3	ASSGRTETGNTIY
TRBV2	TRBJ1-5	ASRRDNNQPQH